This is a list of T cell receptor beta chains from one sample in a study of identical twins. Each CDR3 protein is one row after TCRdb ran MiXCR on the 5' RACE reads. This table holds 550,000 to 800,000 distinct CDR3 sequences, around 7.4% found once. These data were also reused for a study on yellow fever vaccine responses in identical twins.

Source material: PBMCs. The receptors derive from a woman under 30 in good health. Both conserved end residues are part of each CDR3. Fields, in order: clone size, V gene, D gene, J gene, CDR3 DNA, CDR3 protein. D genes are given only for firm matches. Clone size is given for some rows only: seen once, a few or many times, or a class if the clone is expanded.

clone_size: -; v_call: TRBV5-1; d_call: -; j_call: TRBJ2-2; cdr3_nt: TGCGCCAGCATCGTTGGACATAGAACCGGGGAGCTGTTTTTT; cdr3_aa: CASIVGHRTGELFF
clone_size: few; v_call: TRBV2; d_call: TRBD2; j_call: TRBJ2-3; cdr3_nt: TGTGCCAGCAGTGGGATAATAGGACTAGCGGGAGAAGGTGCAGATACGCAGTATTTT; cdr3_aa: CASSGIIGLAGEGADTQYF
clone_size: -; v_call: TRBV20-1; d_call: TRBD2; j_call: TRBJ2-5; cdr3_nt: TGCAGTGCTAGAGAGAACAGCGGGAGAGGAGAGACCCAGTACTTC; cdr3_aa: CSARENSGRGETQYF
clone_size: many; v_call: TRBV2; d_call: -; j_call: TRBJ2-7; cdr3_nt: TGTGCCAGCAGTTCCCTGGCGAAGCCCTACGAGCAGTACTTC; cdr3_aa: CASSSLAKPYEQYF
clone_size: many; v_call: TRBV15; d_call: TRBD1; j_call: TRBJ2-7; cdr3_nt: TGTGCCACCAGCAGCAACAGGGGGTACGAGCAGTACTTC; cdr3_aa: CATSSNRGYEQYF
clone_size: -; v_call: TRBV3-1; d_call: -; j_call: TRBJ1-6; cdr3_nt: TGTGCCAGCAGCCAACGCGCGGAGAATTCACCCCTCCACTTT; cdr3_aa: CASSQRAENSPLHF
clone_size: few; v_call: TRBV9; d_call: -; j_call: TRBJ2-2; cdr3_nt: TGTGCCAGCAGCGTAGAATTAGCGGCGAACACCGGGGAGCTGTTTTTT; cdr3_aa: CASSVELAANTGELFF
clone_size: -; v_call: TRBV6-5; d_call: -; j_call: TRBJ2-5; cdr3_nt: TGTGCCAGCAGTTACCACCTCCTGCAGGGGCCCCAAGAGACCCAGTACTTC; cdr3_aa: CASSYHLLQGPQETQYF
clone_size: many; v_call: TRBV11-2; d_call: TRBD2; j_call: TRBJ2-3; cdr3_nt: TGTGCCAACCCACCCTACGACCCGGGACTAGCGGGGTACACAGATACGCAGTATTTT; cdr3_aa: CANPPYDPGLAGYTDTQYF
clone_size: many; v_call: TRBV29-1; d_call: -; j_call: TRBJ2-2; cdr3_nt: TGCAGCGTTGAAGACCCCAGTCCGGGCGGGGAGCTGTTTTTT; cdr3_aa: CSVEDPSPGGELFF
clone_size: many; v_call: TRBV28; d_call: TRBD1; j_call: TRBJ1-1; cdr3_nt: TGTGCCAGCAGTTTATCCGGGACAGGGACGAACACTGAAGCTTTCTTT; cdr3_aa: CASSLSGTGTNTEAFF
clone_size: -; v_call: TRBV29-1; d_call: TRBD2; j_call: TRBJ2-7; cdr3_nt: TGCAGCGTTGAAGGGACTAGCAGCGAGCAGTACTTC; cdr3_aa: CSVEGTSSEQYF
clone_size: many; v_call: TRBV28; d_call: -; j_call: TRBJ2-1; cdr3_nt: TGTGCCAGCAGTTTAGGCGGGACGGCGAACAATGAGCAGTTCTTC; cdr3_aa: CASSLGGTANNEQFF
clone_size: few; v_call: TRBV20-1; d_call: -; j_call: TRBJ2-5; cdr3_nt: TGCAGTGCTAGAGTAGGGTTGGGACACCAAAGCCAACAAGAGACCCAGTACTTC; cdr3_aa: CSARVGLGHQSQQETQYF
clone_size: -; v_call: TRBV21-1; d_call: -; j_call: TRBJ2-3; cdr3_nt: TGTGCCAGCAGCAAGCAGGGATTGACAGATACGCAGTATTTT; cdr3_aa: CASSKQGLTDTQYF
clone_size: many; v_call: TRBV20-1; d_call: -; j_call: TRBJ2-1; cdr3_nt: TGCAGTGCTATTCCCGATATCTCCTACAATGAGCAGTTCTTC; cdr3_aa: CSAIPDISYNEQFF
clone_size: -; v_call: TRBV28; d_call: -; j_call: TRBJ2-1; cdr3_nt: TGTGCCAGCAGTACCCTGACGGCTAGCTCCTACAATGAGCAGTTCTTC; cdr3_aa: CASSTLTASSYNEQFF
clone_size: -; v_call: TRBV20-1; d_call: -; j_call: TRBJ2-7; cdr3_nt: TGCAGTGCTAGTGGAGGAGGGACCATTACCTACGAGCAGTACTTC; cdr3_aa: CSASGGGTITYEQYF
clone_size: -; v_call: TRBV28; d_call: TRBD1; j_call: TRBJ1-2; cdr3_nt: TGTGCCAGCAGCTCGGACAGGGGTATTGGCTACACCTTC; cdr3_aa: CASSSDRGIGYTF
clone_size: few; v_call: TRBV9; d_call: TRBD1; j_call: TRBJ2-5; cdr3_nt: TGTGCCAGCAGCCCGGGGTGGCAGGGGGCAGGGGAAGAGACCCAGTACTTC; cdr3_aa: CASSPGWQGAGEETQYF
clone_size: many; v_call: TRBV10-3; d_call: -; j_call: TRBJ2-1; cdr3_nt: TGTGCCATCAGTGGTTCCGCCGGGCGCAATGAGCAGTTCTTC; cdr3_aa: CAISGSAGRNEQFF
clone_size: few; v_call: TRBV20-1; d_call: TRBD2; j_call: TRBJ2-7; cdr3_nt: TGCAGTGCTAGAGTGGGTTTTGCGAGCGGGAGCTCCTACGAGCAGTACTTC; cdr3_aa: CSARVGFASGSSYEQYF
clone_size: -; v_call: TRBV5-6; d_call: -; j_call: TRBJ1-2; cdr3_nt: TGTGCCAGCAGCTGGTCTGGGGCCTTGATTGGTTTGGCCTTC; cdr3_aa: CASSWSGALIGLAF
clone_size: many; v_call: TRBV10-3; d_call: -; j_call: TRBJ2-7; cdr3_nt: TGTGCCATCAGAACGACAAGCTACGAGCAGTACTTC; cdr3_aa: CAIRTTSYEQYF
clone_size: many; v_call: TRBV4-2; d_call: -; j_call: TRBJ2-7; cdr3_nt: TGTGCCAGCAGCCAAGTAGCCGGGACAAGAGCCTACGAGCAGTACTTC; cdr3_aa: CASSQVAGTRAYEQYF
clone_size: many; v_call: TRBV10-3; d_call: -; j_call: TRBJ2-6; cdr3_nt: TGTGCCATCAGTGATCCTTCTGGGGCCAACGTCCTGACTTTC; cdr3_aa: CAISDPSGANVLTF
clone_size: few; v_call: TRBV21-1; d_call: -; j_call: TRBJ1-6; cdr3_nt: TGTGCCAGCAGCAACGGTACGGTCGATTCACCCCTCCACTTT; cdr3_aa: CASSNGTVDSPLHF
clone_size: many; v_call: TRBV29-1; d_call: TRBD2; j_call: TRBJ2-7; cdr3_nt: TGCAGCGTTGAGGGACTAGCGGGAGATTCCTACGAGCAGTACTTC; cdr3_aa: CSVEGLAGDSYEQYF
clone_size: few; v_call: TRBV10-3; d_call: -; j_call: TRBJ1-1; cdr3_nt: TGTGCCATCAGTAACAGGGAGGGCACTGAAGCTTTCTTT; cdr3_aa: CAISNREGTEAFF
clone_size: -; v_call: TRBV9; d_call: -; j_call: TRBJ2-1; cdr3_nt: TGTGCCAGCAGCGTAGAGAGGGGGGATGAGCAGTTCTTC; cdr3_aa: CASSVERGDEQFF
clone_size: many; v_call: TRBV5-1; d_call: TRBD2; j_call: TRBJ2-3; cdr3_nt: TGCGCCAGCAGGAAGACTAGCGGGGGGGGGACAGATACGCAGTATTTT; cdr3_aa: CASRKTSGGGTDTQYF
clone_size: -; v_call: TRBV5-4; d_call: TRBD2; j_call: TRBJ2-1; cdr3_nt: TGTGCCAGCAGAAAGACTAGCGACTGGGCTGAGCAGTTCTTC; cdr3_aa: CASRKTSDWAEQFF
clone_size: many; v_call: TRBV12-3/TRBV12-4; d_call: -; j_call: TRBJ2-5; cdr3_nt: TGTGCCAGCAGTTTAGGAAGGGGGGAGATTGTGGAGACCCAGTACTTC; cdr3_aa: CASSLGRGEIVETQYF
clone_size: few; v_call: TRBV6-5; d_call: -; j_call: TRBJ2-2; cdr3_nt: TGTGCCAGCAGTTCCCCGCTGACTGAGAACACCGGGGAGCTGTTTTTT; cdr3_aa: CASSSPLTENTGELFF
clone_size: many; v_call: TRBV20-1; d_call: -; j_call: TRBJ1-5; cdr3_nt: TGCAGTGCTAGGGTTGGGGGCAGCAATCAGCCCCAGCATTTT; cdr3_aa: CSARVGGSNQPQHF
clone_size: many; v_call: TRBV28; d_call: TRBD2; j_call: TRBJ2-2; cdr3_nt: TGTGCCAGCAGTGCCGGGACTAGGGATACCGGGGAGCTGTTTTTT; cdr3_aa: CASSAGTRDTGELFF
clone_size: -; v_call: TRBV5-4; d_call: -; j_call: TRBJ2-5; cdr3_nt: TGTGCCAGCAGCTTGGGGCCGCCATCAACAGGAGAGACCCAGTACTTC; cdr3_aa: CASSLGPPSTGETQYF